The 30 T cell receptor beta chains below were found in one sample sequenced in a study of T cell responses to AZD1222 COVID-19 vaccine. TCRdb keeps only in-frame clones here, not all; method: immunoSEQ multiplex PCR. The sample includes over 150,000 clones, 92% of them seen just once. The sample in question was peripheral blood, obtained on day 0 of MenACWY control vaccination. The source of these receptors is an adult in good health.

The table lists this clone with a count of one. The V call is TRBV7-9, the J call TRBJ2-1, with D perhaps matching TRBD2 (5 bases). This CDR3 has 14 residues. V lost 6 bases and J 0 bases, leaving 9 bases between the germline ends. Germline V gene sequence: CDR1 SEHNR, CDR2 FQNEAQ (reference sequence). CDR3 protein: CASRPGYSYNEQFF. The DNA for the CDR3 is TGTGCCAGCAGACCGGGGTACTCCTACAATGAGCAGTTCTTC.

With regard to this clone: The identical CDR3 is also encoded by other nucleotide sequences in the sample. The chain recombines TRBV11-3 with TRBJ2-2; D is perhaps TRBD2 (6 bases). Germline V gives CDR1 SGHNT, CDR2 YENEEA. The CDR3 totals 16 residues. V lost 1 base to trimming and J lost 4 bases, with 13 bases between them. Here the CDR3 DNA reads TGTGCCAGCAGCTTAGGCCGGCAGGGACTCACCGGGGAGCTGTTTTTT. Protein product: CASSLGRQGLTGELFF.

The genes are TRBV6-1 and TRBJ1-6; TRBD1 might be the D (5 bases). CDR1 and CDR2 from the germline V gene are MNHNS and SASEGT. V was pared by 3 bases and J by 7 bases, with 13 bases between. The CDR3 length is 15 residues. CDR3 DNA: TGTGCCAGCAGTGAGTCGGCAGGGTTGAATTCACCCCTCCACTTT. Translated, it gives CASSESAGLNSPLHF.

CDR3 sequence: CALQQGSDYNSPLHF. In nucleotides, the CDR3 is TGTGCCCTGCAACAGGGATCGGATTATAATTCACCCCTCCACTTT. V is TRBV30 and J is TRBJ1-6; D is perhaps TRBD1 (6 bases). Germline V gene sequence: CDR1 GTSNPN, CDR2 SVGIG (reference sequence). V was pared by 8 bases and J by 4 bases, with 18 bases between. The CDR3 totals 15 residues.

The V and J genes are TRBV12-5 and TRBJ1-3, with D perhaps TRBD1 (6 bases). Germline V gene sequence: CDR1 LGHNT, CDR2 FRNRAP. This CDR3 is 17 amino acids long. V lost 1 base, J lost 2 bases, and 15 bases lay in between. The CDR3 sequence is CASGLGLAGATGNTIYF. The DNA of the CDR3 is TGTGCTAGTGGTTTGGGCCTCGCGGGGGCGACTGGAAACACCATATATTTT.

V is TRBV7-3 and J is TRBJ1-1; D perhaps matches TRBD1 (5 bases). CDR3 size: 15 residues. V lost 5 bases and J lost 0, with 13 bases in between. Germline V CDR1 and CDR2: SGHTA, FQGTGA. The chain's CDR3 is CASSLTGTLNTEAFF. The DNA for the CDR3 is TGTGCCAGCAGCCTTACCGGGACTTTGAACACTGAAGCTTTCTTT.

J is TRBJ2-2 and V is TRBV27; no reliable D call. Between the trimmed V and J ends, which lost 5 bases and 3 bases, there was a span of 10 bases. The CDR3 contains 14 residues. Germline V gives CDR1 MNHEY, CDR2 SMNVEV (reference sequence). The CDR3 DNA reads TGTGCCAGCAGTCCCGGGCCGTACACCGGGGAGCTGTTTTTT. The encoded protein is CASSPGPYTGELFF.

V is TRBV5-8 and J is TRBJ2-7; D may be TRBD1 (6 bases). The ends were cut back, 0 bases at V and 3 bases at J, with 13 bases in the middle. CDR3 length: 15 amino acids. The germline CDR1 and CDR2 sequences are SGHTS and YDEGEE. The CDR3 DNA reads as TGTGCCAGCAGCTTGGGGTATACGACAGGCTACGAGCAGTACTTC. It codes for CASSLGYTTGYEQYF. Variable domain in full (rest from reference TRBV5-8 and TRBJ2-7): EAGVTQSPTHLIKTRGQQATLRCSPISGHTSVYWYQQALGLGLQFLLWYDEGEERNRGNFPPRFSGRQFPNYSSELNVNALELEDSALYLCASSLGYTTGYEQYFGPGTRLTVT.

The chain joins TRBV9 to TRBJ2-3; TRBD2 matches 13 bases. The CDR3 loop spans 15 amino acids. V was pared by 0 bases and J by 5 bases, with 0 bases of the junction left unmatched. In germline, CDR1 is SGDLS, CDR2 YYNGEE. CDR3 sequence: CASSVGLAGGDTQYF. The CDR3 DNA reads as TGTGCCAGCAGCGTAGGACTAGCGGGGGGAGATACGCAGTATTTT. Supplemented by reference TRBV9 and TRBJ2-3, the full variable domain reads DSGVTQTPKHLITATGQRVTLRCSPRSGDLSVYWYQQSLDQGLQFLIQYYNGEERAKGNILERFSAQQFPDLHSELNLSSLELGDSALYFCASSVGLAGGDTQYFGPGTRLTVL.

This clone has just one count. The J gene is TRBJ1-3, the V gene TRBV30; D unclear. Per germline, CDR1 GTSNPN and CDR2 SVGIG (reference sequence). The CDR3 runs to 13 residues. Trimming stripped 0 bases from V and 4 bases from J, with 7 bases between. CDR3 in DNA: TGTGCCTGGAGTGTAGGCAGGGGAAACACCATATATTTT. This translates into CAWSVGRGNTIYF.

The chain links TRBV4-1 to TRBJ2-7, with 7 bases identical to TRBD2. Germline V CDR1 and CDR2: MGHRA, YSYEKL. Losses at the gene ends were 1 base for V and 2 bases for J; bases not matched to a gene: 11. CDR3 length equals 17 residues. CDR3 residues: CASSQGAAAGVAYEQYF. The DNA of the CDR3 is TGCGCCAGCAGCCAAGGGGCGGCCGCGGGAGTGGCCTACGAGCAGTACTTC.

This clone was detected only once. The chain joins TRBV29-1 to TRBJ2-7; the match to TRBD1 covers 10 bases. Germline loops: CDR1 SQVTM, CDR2 ANQGSEA. Losses at the gene ends were 7 bases for V and 3 bases for J; bases not matched to a gene: 18. This CDR3 contains 17 residues. CDR3 DNA: TGCAGCGCAGGCGTGGACAGGGGGTCTAGCGGCGTCTACGAGCAGTACTTC. This gives the protein CSAGVDRGSSGVYEQYF.

The chain joins TRBV27 to TRBJ2-1; D remains unclear. Germline CDR1 MNHEY, CDR2 SMNVEV (reference sequence). CDR3 length: 13 amino acids. Trimming removed 6 bases from V and 6 bases from J, with 12 bases in between. CDR3 sequence (DNA): TGTGCCAGCAGAAGGAACAGCCCCAATGAGCAGTTCTTC. Its translation is CASRRNSPNEQFF.

V usage is TRBV19 and J usage is TRBJ1-3, with a tentative D call TRBD1 (5 bases). Trimming took off 3 bases at V and 3 bases at J, with 18 bases between the two ends. This CDR3 spans 17 amino acids. Germline CDR1 is LNHDA and CDR2 is SQIVND (reference sequence). CDR3 in DNA: TGTGCCAGTAGTATCCAAAACACCGGGGGGAGTGGAAACACCATATATTTT. Translating gives CASSIQNTGGSGNTIYF.

The genes are TRBV15 and TRBJ2-1; D unresolved. The germline CDR1 and CDR2 sequences are LNHNV and YYDKDF (reference sequence). V was clipped by 0 bases and J by 5 bases, with 11 bases between them. This CDR3 has 15 amino acids. This CDR3 reads CATSRDQEPHNEQFF. The CDR3 nucleotides read TGTGCCACCAGCAGAGATCAGGAGCCCCACAATGAGCAGTTCTTC. Supplemented by reference TRBV15 and TRBJ2-1, the full variable domain reads DAMVIQNPRYQVTQFGKPVTLSCSQTLNHNVMYWYQQKSSQAPKLLFHYYDKDFNNEADTPDNFQSRRPNTSFCFLDIRSPGLGDTAMYLCATSRDQEPHNEQFFGPGTRLTVL.

This CDR3 is CASSDRVLTGSYNSPLHF. The DNA of the CDR3 is TGTGCCAGCAGTGACAGAGTACTGACCGGCTCCTATAATTCACCCCTCCACTTT. The rearrangement joins TRBV6-1 to TRBJ1-6, with D unresolved. The CDR3 is 18 residues long. V lost 3 bases and J 0 bases, leaving 15 bases between the germline ends. Germline-derived CDR1 and CDR2 are MNHNS and SASEGT.

The chain links TRBV7-2 to TRBJ2-1; TRBD2 is a possible D gene (8 bases). The CDR3 totals 17 residues. Germline CDR1 reads SGHTA; CDR2 reads FQGNSA. V lost 6 bases and J lost 8, with 26 bases in between. The chain's CDR3 is CASSRRGTNSGTHEQFF. The CDR3, as DNA: TGTGCCAGCAGTCGCAGGGGGACTAATAGCGGGACCCATGAGCAGTTCTTC.

Here the CDR3 reads CASSHWRGQGSYNEQFF. The CDR3 region has the DNA TGCGCCAGCAGTCATTGGAGGGGACAGGGCTCCTACAATGAGCAGTTCTTC. The rearrangement joins TRBV5-1 to TRBJ2-1, with 9 bases that match TRBD1. Losses at the gene ends were 5 bases for V and 0 bases for J; bases not matched to a gene: 9. Per the germline V gene, CDR1 is SGHRS and CDR2 is YFSETQ. The CDR3 is 17 amino acids.

V and J are TRBV7-3 and TRBJ1-2; no definite D call. Trimming stripped 5 bases from V and 7 bases from J, with 17 bases between. Per the germline V gene, CDR1 is SGHTA and CDR2 is FQGTGA. The CDR3 sequence is 14 residues long. Here the CDR3 DNA reads TGTGCCAGCAGCATAGGCCCGGCCCATGCTGGCTACACCTTC. Its protein is CASSIGPAHAGYTF.

This rearrangement joins TRBV19 to TRBJ2-7; 7 positions agree with TRBD1. There are 13 residues in the CDR3. Looked up from germline, CDR1 is LNHDA and CDR2 is SQIVND (reference sequence). V shed 3 bases and J 7 bases; nucleotides not matched to a gene: 6. The CDR3 sequence is CASSITDRLEQYF. DNA of the CDR3: TGTGCCAGTAGTATCACGGACAGGTTGGAGCAGTACTTC.

The table lists this clone with a count of one. This rearrangement joins TRBV7-9 to TRBJ2-1, with D perhaps matching TRBD1 (6 bases). V lost 5 bases, J lost 9 bases, and 14 bases lay in between. The V gene's germline CDR1 is SEHNR and CDR2 FQNEAQ (reference sequence). The CDR3 extends over 13 amino acids. The CDR3 coding sequence is TGTGCCAGCAGCCCAGAATGGGGGCCTGAGCAGTTCTTC. As protein: CASSPEWGPEQFF.

This clone was recorded only once. The V call is TRBV2, the J call TRBJ2-4, with 12 positions matching TRBD2. V trimming: 1 base; J trimming: 16 bases; junction bases outside the gene matches: 8. Germline V lookup: CDR1 SNHLY, CDR2 FYNNEI. The CDR3 loop spans 14 amino acids. The CDR3 here is CASSEGLAGVGVYF. DNA of the CDR3: TGTGCCAGCAGTGAAGGACTAGCGGGAGTAGGAGTTTACTTC.

V usage is TRBV10-3 and J usage is TRBJ2-7, with D perhaps matching TRBD2 (5 bases). This CDR3 has 15 amino acids. CDR1 and CDR2 (germline): ENHRY, SYGVKD. V lost 6 bases, J lost 1 base, and 16 bases lay in between. CDR3 nucleotides: TGTGCCATCAGAATTGCGGGTTCCAGTTCCTACGAGCAGTACTTC. Amino acid sequence: CAIRIAGSSSYEQYF.

The chain links TRBV7-2 to TRBJ2-7, with 14 bases identical to TRBD2. Losses at the gene ends were 8 bases for V and 7 bases for J; bases not matched to a gene: 4. The CDR3 spans 13 residues. Germline loops: CDR1 SGHTA, CDR2 FQGNSA. CDR3 region: CASRLAGGGEQYF. The CDR3 DNA reads TGTGCCAGCCGACTAGCGGGAGGGGGAGAGCAGTACTTC.

This chain links TRBV5-5 with TRBJ1-4; D not resolved. CDR1 SGHKS and CDR2 YYEKEE come from the germline V gene (reference sequence). The CDR3 length is 14 residues. The V gene lost 2 bases and the J gene lost 8 bases, with 13 bases spanning the gap. The CDR3 nucleotides read TGTGCCAGCAGCTTAGCTAAGGCCAGGGAAAAACTGTTTTTT. It specifies CASSLAKAREKLFF.

This chain uses TRBV5-6 with TRBJ1-2, with a possible D match to TRBD1 (5 bases). Per the germline V gene, CDR1 is SGHDT and CDR2 is YYEEEE. This CDR3 is 14 amino acids long. V lost 4 bases, J lost 5 bases, and 15 bases lay in between. The CDR3 spells CASSPQGEAYGYTF. The CDR3 DNA reads as TGTGCCAGCAGCCCCCAGGGTGAGGCTTATGGCTACACCTTC.

This clone showed up just a few times. The chain is built from TRBV19 and TRBJ2-3, with 7 bases that match TRBD1. CDR1 is LNHDA, CDR2 SQIVND, per germline (reference sequence). The CDR3 has 13 amino acids. After removal of 7 bases from V and 2 bases from J, the junction contained 3 bases not matched to a gene. CDR3 DNA: TGTGCCAGTAAGGGGACAGACACAGATACGCAGTATTTT. Its translation: CASKGTDTDTQYF.

The CDR3 sequence is CAISAGQGAGEQFF. Here the CDR3 DNA reads TGTGCCATCAGTGCGGGGCAGGGGGCCGGAGAGCAGTTCTTC. The chain has TRBV10-3 and TRBJ2-1; 8 positions match TRBD1. The CDR3 runs 14 residues. Germline CDR1 is ENHRY and CDR2 is SYGVKD. V shed 4 bases and J 10 bases; nucleotides not matched to a gene: 9.

This chain uses TRBV7-2 with TRBJ2-3; 10 bases fit TRBD2. The CDR3 has 17 amino acids. V lost 1 base and J lost 3; bases outside the gene matches: 7. Germline loops: CDR1 SGHTA, CDR2 FQGNSA. The CDR3 loop is CASSLVSSGSQTDTQYF. The CDR3 DNA is TGTGCCAGCAGCTTAGTGTCTAGCGGGAGTCAAACAGATACGCAGTATTTT.

The chain's CDR3 is CASRRAGSGNTIYF. The CDR3 region has the DNA TGCGCCAGCAGGCGAGCCGGCTCTGGAAACACCATATATTTT. The chain uses TRBV5-1 and TRBJ1-3; no clear D. V was cut by 5 bases and J by 0 bases, with 9 bases left in between. CDR3 length: 14 amino acids. Germline V gene sequence: CDR1 SGHRS, CDR2 YFSETQ.